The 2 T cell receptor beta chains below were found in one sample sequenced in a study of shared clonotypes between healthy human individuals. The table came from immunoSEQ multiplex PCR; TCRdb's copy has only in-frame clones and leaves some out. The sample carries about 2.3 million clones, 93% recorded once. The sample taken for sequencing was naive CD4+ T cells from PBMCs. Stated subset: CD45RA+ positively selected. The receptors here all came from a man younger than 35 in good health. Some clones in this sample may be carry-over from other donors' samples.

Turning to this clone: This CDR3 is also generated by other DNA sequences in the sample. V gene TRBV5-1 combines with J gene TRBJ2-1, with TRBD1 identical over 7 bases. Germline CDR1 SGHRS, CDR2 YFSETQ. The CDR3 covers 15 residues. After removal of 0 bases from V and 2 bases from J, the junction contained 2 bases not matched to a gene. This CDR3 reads CASSLGQGAYNEQFF. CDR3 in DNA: TGCGCCAGCAGCTTGGGGCAGGGGGCCTACAATGAGCAGTTCTTC.

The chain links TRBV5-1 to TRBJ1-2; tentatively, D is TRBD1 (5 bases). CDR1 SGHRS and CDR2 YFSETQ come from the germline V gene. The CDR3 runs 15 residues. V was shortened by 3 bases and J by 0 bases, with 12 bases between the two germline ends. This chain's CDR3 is CASSWGTAANYGYTF. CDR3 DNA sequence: TGCGCCAGCAGCTGGGGGACGGCAGCTAACTATGGCTACACCTTC.